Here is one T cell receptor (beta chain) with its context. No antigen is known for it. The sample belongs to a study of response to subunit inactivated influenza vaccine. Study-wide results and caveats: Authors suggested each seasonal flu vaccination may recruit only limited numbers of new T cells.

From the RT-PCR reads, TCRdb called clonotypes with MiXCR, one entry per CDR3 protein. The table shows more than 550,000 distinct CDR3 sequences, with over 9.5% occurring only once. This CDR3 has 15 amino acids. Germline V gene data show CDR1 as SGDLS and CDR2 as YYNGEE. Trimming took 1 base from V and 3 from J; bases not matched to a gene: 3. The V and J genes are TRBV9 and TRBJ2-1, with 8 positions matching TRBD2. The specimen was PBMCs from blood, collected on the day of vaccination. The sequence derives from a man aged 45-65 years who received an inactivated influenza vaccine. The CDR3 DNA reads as TGTGCCAGCAGCGTAAACAGCGGGAGCTACAATGAGCAGTTCTTC. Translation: CASSVNSGSYNEQFF.